A single sample gave rise to the 10 T cell receptor beta chains below, sequenced in a study of T-cell reconstitution after alpha-beta-depleted transplantation in children. As it was prepared, the TCRbeta library received unique molecular identifiers. TCRdb redid the calling of the PCR reads with MiXCR, one entry per CDR3 protein. The table lists roughly 310,000 distinct CDR3 sequences, roughly 25% of them singletons. The sequences come from PBMCs, mostly from graft donor cells, collected 180 days after TCRalphabeta/CD19-depleted stem cell transplant. The source of these receptors is a male patient younger than 18 who had a stem cell transplant for acute lymphoblastic leukemia, so the T cells may come from the graft donor.

The V and J genes are TRBV21-1 and TRBJ1-5. TRBV21-1 is given as a pseudogene. The CDR3 length is 17 residues. CDR3 sequence (DNA): TGTGCCAGCAGCAACGTTGAGGGTCGGCGGGGCAATCAGCCCCAGCATTTT. Translated, it gives CASSNVEGRRGNQPQHF.

This clonotype was found a few times. The V gene is TRBV6-1, the J gene TRBJ2-5, with 9 bases lining up with TRBD1. Trimming cost V 5 bases and J 4 bases; bases outside gene matches: 8. The CDR3 length is 15 residues. Germline loops: CDR1 MNHNS, CDR2 SASEGT. CDR3 nucleotides: TGTGCCAGCAGTCAGCCCGGGACAGGGACAGAGACCCAGTACTTC. Protein product: CASSQPGTGTETQYF.

This chain uses TRBV7-9 with TRBJ1-2; 9 nucleotides match TRBD1. CDR3 length: 15 amino acids. Germline values: CDR1 SEHNR, CDR2 FQNEAQ (reference sequence). V was clipped by 5 bases and J by 12 bases; unmatched bases: 16. For the CDR3, the DNA is TGTGCCAGCAGCCCCGGGACAGGGAAAATCTTAGGCCACACCTTC. This translates into CASSPGTGKILGHTF. Supplemented by reference TRBV7-9 and TRBJ1-2, the full variable domain reads DTGVSQNPRHKITKRGQNVTFRCDPISEHNRLYWYRQTLGQGPEFLTYFQNEAQLEKSRLLSDRFSAERPKGSFSTLEIQRTEQGDSAMYLCASSPGTGKILGHTFGSGTRLTVV.

The rearrangement joins TRBV7-9 to TRBJ1-2; weak D call: TRBD1 (5 bases). V was trimmed by 1 base and J by 8 bases, leaving 17 bases between them. Germline V CDR1 and CDR2: SEHNR, FQNEAQ (reference sequence). The CDR3 is made up of 15 amino acids. The CDR3 protein is CASSLGTSGPRGYTF. DNA of the CDR3: TGTGCCAGCAGCTTAGGGACCTCAGGGCCGAGAGGCTACACCTTC.

This clonotype was detected ten times or more. This chain links TRBV5-1 with TRBJ1-6; 8 bases agree with TRBD1. The V gene's germline CDR1 is SGHRS and CDR2 YFSETQ. The CDR3 is made up of 15 amino acids. V lost 3 bases and J lost 7; bases outside the gene matches: 6. CDR3 sequence (DNA): TGCGCCAGCAGCTGGGCGGACAGGGAAAATTCACCCCTCCACTTT. This encodes CASSWADRENSPLHF. Full variable domain (remainder filled in from reference TRBV5-1 and TRBJ1-6): KAGVTQTPRYLIKTRGQQVTLSCSPISGHRSVSWYQQTPGQGLQFLFEYFSETQRNKGNFPGRFSGRQFSNSRSEMNVSTLELGDSALYLCASSWADRENSPLHFGNGTRLTVT.

The chain links TRBV3-1 to TRBJ2-3; 8 bases are a match to TRBD2. CDR1 and CDR2 (germline): LGHDT, YNNKEL (reference sequence). The length of the CDR3 is 15 residues. V was pared by 6 bases and J by 2 bases, with 7 bases of the junction left unmatched. The CDR3 DNA is TGTGCCAGCAGGGACGCGGGAGGCCTCACAGATACGCAGTATTTT. It encodes CASRDAGGLTDTQYF.

This chain connects TRBV20-1 to TRBJ2-7, with 9 positions matching TRBD2. The CDR3 sequence is 13 residues long. Germline lookup yields CDR1 DFQATT and CDR2 SNEGSKA (reference sequence). Unmatched junction bases numbered 7, after V lost 3 bases and J lost 7 bases. The CDR3 spells CSASRGRAQEQYF. The CDR3 DNA follows: TGCAGTGCTAGTCGCGGGAGGGCCCAGGAGCAGTACTTC.

V and J are TRBV6-5 and TRBJ2-3; possible D gene TRBD2, 5 bases. V lost 2 bases and J lost 2, with 8 bases in between. The CDR3 is made up of 14 amino acids. Germline CDR1 reads MNHEY; CDR2 reads SVGAGI. The CDR3 sequence is CASSYHRDTDTQYF. Written as DNA, the CDR3 is TGTGCCAGCAGTTACCACCGGGACACAGATACGCAGTATTTT.

V and J are TRBV5-1 and TRBJ1-6; 8 positions match TRBD1. The V and J ends lost 5 bases and 8 bases, in that order; junction bases with no gene match: 6. The CDR3 runs to 14 residues. The V gene's germline CDR1 is SGHRS and CDR2 YFSETQ. The CDR3 DNA reads as TGCGCCAGCAGTAACACAGGGGGGGATTCACCCCTCCACTTT. Its protein product is CASSNTGGDSPLHF.

The rearrangement uses TRBV20-1 and TRBJ2-7; D perhaps matches TRBD2 (6 bases). Germline values: CDR1 DFQATT, CDR2 SNEGSKA (reference sequence). The CDR3 has 14 amino acids. V lost 3 bases to trimming and J lost 3 bases, with 15 bases between them. In DNA form, the CDR3 reads TGCAGTGCTAGGCGGGACCGCACCTTCTACGAGCAGTACTTC. Its protein product is CSARRDRTFYEQYF.